This T cell receptor (beta chain) stems from a study of OX40 agonist ivuxolimab in advanced cancers. Sampling of blood occurred at baseline, cycle 4 day 1, and cycle 7 day 1. To note about this clone: Its antigen is unknown.

Using immunoSEQ multiplex PCR, the repertoire was profiled, and TCRdb retains in-frame clones only, with some absent. The repertoire includes about 26,000 clones, 79% of them detected once, and roughly 25% sits in the top ten. This CDR3 is 11 amino acids long. Per germline, CDR1 DFQATT and CDR2 SNEGSKA (reference sequence). V was cut by 0 bases and J by 5 bases, with 1 base left in between. General study points: The investigators did not determine what antigen specificity the expanded peripheral T cells had.

The source material was CD4+ or CD8+ T cells sorted from blood, sampled in a trial of the OX40 agonist ivuxolimab. The sequence was collected from an adult with an advanced solid tumor such as melanoma, head and neck, liver or kidney cancer. V is TRBV20-1 and J is TRBJ1-4; D unresolved. Here the CDR3 reads CSARENEKLFF. The CDR3 nucleotides are TGCAGTGCTAGAGAGAATGAAAAACTGTTTTTT.